This T cell receptor (beta chain) was identified in a study of T cell repertoires in cytomegalovirus infection. Regarding the study as a whole: Ex vivo responses were dominated by HLA-C-restricted CMV-specific TCR beta clonotypes.

This clonotype was seen many times. The antigen is unknown. TCRdb ran MiXCR on the reads and lists one entry per CDR3 protein. The table lists roughly 990,000 distinct CDR3 sequences, around 30% of them singletons. V lost 3 bases, J lost 8 bases, and 12 bases stayed unmatched. The V gene's germline CDR1 is SEHNR and CDR2 FQNEAQ (reference sequence). The CDR3 has 15 amino acids. The material sequenced was cultured CD8+ T cells from PBMCs, taken from culture after CMV antigen stimulation. This clonotype originated in a human donor in good health (CMV status not recorded). Some clones in this sample may be carry-over from other donors' samples. V usage is TRBV7-9 and J usage is TRBJ1-1, with 7 bases lining up with TRBD1. The DNA of the CDR3 is TGTGCCAGCAGCTTGGTGGACAGGCCGTTGGCGGAAGCTTTCTTT. Encoded protein: CASSLVDRPLAEAFF.